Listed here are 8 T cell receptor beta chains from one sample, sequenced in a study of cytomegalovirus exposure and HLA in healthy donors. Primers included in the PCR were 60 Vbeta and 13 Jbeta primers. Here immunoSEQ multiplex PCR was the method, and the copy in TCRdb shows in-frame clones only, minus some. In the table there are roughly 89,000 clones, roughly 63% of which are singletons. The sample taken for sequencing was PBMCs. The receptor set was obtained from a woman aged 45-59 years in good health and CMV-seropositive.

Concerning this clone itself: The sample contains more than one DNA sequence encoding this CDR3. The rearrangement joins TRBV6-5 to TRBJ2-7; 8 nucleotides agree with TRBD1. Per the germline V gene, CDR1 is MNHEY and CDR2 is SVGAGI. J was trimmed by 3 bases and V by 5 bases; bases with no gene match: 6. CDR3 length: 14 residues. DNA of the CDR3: TGTGCCAGCAGTCCCGGGACAGGTCGCTACGAGCAGTACTTC. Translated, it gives CASSPGTGRYEQYF.

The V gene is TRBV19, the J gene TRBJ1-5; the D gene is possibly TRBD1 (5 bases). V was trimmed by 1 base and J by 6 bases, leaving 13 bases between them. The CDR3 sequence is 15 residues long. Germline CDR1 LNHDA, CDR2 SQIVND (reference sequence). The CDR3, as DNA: TGTGCCAGTAGTATAGTTCCAGGGTCAGGTCAGCCCCAGCATTTT. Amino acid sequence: CASSIVPGSGQPQHF.

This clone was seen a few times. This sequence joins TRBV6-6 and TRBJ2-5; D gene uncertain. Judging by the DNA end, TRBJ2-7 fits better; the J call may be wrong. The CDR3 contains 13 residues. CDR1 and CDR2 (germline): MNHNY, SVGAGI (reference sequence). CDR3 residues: CASSLRHNYEQYF. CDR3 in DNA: TGTGCCAGCAGTCTACGACATAATTACGAGCAGTACTTC.

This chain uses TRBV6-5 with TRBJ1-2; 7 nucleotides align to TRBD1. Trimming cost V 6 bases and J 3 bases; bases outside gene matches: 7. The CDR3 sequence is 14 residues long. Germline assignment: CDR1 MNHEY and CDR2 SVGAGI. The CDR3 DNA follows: TGTGCCAGCAGCCGAACAGGGGAGGACTATGGCTACACCTTC. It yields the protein CASSRTGEDYGYTF.

In nucleotides, the CDR3 is TGTGCCAGCAGTTCCCCCGGGACAAAGGACGACGAGCAGTACTTC. It translates to CASSSPGTKDDEQYF. The chain carries TRBV28 and TRBJ2-7; D might be TRBD1 (6 bases). Per germline, CDR1 MDHEN and CDR2 SYDVKM. The CDR3 is made up of 15 amino acids. The V end lost 4 bases, the J end lost 5 bases, and 18 bases lay between the germline ends. The complete variable domain, with remaining parts taken from reference TRBV28 and TRBJ2-7, reads DVKVTQSSRYLVKRTGEKVFLECVQDMDHENMFWYRQDPGLGLRLIYFSYDVKMKEKGDIPEGYSVSREKKERFSLILESASTNQTSMYLCASSSPGTKDDEQYFGPGTRLTVT.

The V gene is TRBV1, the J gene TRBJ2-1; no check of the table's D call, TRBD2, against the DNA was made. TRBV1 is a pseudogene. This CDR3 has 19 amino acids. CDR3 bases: TGCACCAGCAGCCAAGAACCCATTTCGCTAGCCTACGGAGGCAATGAGCAGTTCTTC. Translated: CTSSQEPISLAYGGNEQFF.

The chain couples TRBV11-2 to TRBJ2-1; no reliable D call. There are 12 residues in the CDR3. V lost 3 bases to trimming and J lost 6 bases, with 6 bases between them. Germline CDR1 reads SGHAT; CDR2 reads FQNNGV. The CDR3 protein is CASSLAFNEQFF. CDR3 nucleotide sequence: TGTGCCAGCAGCTTGGCCTTCAATGAGCAGTTCTTC.

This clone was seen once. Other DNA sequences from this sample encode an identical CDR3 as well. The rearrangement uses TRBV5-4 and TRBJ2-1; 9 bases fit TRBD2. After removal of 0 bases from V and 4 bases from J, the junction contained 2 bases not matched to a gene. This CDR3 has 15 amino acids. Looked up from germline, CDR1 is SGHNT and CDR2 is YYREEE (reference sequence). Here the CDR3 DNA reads TGTGCCAGCAGCTTGGGGGCGGGGGGGTACAATGAGCAGTTCTTC. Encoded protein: CASSLGAGGYNEQFF. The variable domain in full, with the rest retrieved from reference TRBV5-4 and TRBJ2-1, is ETGVTQSPTHLIKTRGQQVTLRCSSQSGHNTVSWYQQALGQGPQFIFQYYREEENGRGNFPPRFSGLQFPNYSSELNVNALELDDSALYLCASSLGAGGYNEQFFGPGTRLTVL.